This T cell receptor (beta chain) stems from a study of shared clonotypes between healthy human individuals. With respect to this clone: Its antigen is unknown. The sample holds other DNA sequences that translate to the same CDR3.

Study results and limitations: Several donors held about 4.6% of naive CD4 clonotypes in common.

The data were produced by immunoSEQ multiplex PCR, yet TCRdb's version contains in-frame clones alone and is incomplete. The data contain around 2.1 million clones, approximately 94% of them seen just once; the ten biggest clones take up around 0.13%. V was clipped by 3 bases and J by 5 bases, with 13 bases between them. There are 14 residues in the CDR3. Germline CDR1 reads SGHVS; CDR2 reads FQNEAQ. Splitting of CD4+ cells produced CD45RA+ naive and CD45RA-negative memory subsets. The source material was naive CD4+ T cells sorted from blood. Regarding subset: CD45RA+ positively selected. The clonotype was recovered from a man between 18 and 29 years old in good health. V gene TRBV7-8 combines with J gene TRBJ1-1, with D maybe TRBD1 (5 bases). CDR3 nucleotides: TGTGCCAGCAGCTTGGGGACGGGGAGTACTGAAGCTTTCTTT. This encodes CASSLGTGSTEAFF.